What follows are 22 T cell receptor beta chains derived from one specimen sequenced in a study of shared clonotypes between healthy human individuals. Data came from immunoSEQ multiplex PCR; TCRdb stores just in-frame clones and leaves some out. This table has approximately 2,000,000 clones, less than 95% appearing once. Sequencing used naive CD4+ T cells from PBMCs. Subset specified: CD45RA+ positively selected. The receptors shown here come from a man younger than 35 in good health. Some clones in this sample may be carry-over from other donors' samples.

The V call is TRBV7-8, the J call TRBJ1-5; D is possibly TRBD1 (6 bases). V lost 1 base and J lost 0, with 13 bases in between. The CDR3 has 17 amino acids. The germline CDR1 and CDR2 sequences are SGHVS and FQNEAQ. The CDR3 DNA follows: TGTGCCAGCAGCTTAGAGGGGGGGCAGTATAGCAATCAGCCCCAGCATTTT. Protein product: CASSLEGGQYSNQPQHF.

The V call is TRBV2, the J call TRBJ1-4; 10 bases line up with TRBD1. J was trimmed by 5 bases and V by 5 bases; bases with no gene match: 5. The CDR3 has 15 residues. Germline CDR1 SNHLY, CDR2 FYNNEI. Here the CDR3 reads CASSIMTGGNEKLFF. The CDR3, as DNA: TGTGCCAGCAGTATAATGACAGGGGGCAATGAAAAACTGTTTTTT.

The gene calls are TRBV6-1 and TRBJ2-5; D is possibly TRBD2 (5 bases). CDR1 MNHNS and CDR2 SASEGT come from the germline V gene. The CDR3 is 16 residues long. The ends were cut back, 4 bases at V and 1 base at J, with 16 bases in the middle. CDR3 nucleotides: TGTGCCAGCAGTGTTTCTGGGCGGGTGTTCCAAGAGACCCAGTACTTC. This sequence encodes CASSVSGRVFQETQYF.

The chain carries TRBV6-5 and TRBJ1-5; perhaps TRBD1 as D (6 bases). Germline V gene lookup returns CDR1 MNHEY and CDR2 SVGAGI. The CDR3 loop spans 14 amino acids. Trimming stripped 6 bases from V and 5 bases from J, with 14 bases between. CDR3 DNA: TGTGCCAGCAGCACAGGGTTTCGGGATCAGCCCCAGCATTTT. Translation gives CASSTGFRDQPQHF.

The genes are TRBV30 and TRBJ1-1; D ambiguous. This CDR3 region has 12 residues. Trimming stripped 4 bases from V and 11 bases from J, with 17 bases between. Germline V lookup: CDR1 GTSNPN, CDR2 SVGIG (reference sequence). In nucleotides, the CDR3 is TGTGCCTGGATGGTTCGGACGGTTAGCGCTTTCTTT. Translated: CAWMVRTVSAFF.

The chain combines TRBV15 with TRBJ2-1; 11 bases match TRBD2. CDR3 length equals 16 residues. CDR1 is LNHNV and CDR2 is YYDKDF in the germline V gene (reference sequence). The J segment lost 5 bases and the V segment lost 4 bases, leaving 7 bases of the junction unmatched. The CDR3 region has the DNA TGTGCCACCAGCAAAAGCCTAGCGGGAGGCGACAATGAGCAGTTCTTC. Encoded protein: CATSKSLAGGDNEQFF. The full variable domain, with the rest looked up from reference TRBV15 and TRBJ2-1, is DAMVIQNPRYQVTQFGKPVTLSCSQTLNHNVMYWYQQKSSQAPKLLFHYYDKDFNNEADTPDNFQSRRPNTSFCFLDIRSPGLGDTAMYLCATSKSLAGGDNEQFFGPGTRLTVL.

The CDR3 DNA is TGTGCTAGTGGCCAGGGACAGGGTGACAATGAGCAGTTCTTC. Encoded protein: CASGQGQGDNEQFF. The chain uses TRBV12-5 and TRBJ2-1, with 9 nucleotides matching TRBD1. The CDR3 sequence is 14 residues long. The J segment lost 5 bases and the V segment lost 6 bases, leaving 5 bases of the junction unmatched. Germline CDR1 is LGHNT and CDR2 is FRNRAP.

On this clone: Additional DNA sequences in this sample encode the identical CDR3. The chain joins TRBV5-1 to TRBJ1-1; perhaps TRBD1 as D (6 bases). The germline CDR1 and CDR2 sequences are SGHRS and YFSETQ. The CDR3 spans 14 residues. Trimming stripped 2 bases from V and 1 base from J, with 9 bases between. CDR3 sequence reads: CASSLTDRNTEAFF. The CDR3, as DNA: TGCGCCAGCAGCTTAACGGACAGGAACACTGAAGCTTTCTTT.

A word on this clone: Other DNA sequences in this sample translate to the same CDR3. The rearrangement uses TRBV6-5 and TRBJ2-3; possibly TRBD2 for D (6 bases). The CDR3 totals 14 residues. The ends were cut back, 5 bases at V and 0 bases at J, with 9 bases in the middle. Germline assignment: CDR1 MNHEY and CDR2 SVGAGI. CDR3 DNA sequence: TGTGCCAGCAGTCTTGGGACTAGCACAGATACGCAGTATTTT. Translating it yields CASSLGTSTDTQYF.

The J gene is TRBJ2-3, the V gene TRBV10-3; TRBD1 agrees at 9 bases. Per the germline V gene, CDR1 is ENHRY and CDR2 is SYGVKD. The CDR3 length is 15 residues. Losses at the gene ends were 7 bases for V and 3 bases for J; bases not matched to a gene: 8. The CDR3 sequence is CAINRDRVGTDTQYF. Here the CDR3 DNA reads TGTGCCATCAACCGGGACAGGGTTGGGACAGATACGCAGTATTTT.

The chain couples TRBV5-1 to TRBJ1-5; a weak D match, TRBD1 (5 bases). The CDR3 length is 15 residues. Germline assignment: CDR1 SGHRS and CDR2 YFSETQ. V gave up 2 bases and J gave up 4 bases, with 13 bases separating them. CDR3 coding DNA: TGCGCCAGCAGCTTAGATGGGGCACTAAATCAGCCCCAGCATTTT. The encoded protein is CASSLDGALNQPQHF.

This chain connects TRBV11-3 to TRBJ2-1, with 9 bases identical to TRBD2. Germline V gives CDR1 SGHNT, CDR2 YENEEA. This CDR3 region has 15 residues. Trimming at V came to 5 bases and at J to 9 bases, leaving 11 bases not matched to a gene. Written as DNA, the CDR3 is TGTGCCAGCAGCGTCTTAGCGGGAGCGCAGAGTGAGCAGTTCTTC. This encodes CASSVLAGAQSEQFF. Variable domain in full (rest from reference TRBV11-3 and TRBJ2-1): EAGVVQSPRYKIIEKKQPVAFWCNPISGHNTLYWYLQNLGQGPELLIRYENEEAVDDSQLPKDRFSAERLKGVDSTLKIQPAELGDSAVYLCASSVLAGAQSEQFFGPGTRLTVL.

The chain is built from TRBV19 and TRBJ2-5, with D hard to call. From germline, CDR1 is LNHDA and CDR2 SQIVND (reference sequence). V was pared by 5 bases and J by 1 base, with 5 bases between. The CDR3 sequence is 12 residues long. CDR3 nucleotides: TGTGCCAGTAGTCAGCCCCAAGAGACCCAGTACTTC. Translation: CASSQPQETQYF.

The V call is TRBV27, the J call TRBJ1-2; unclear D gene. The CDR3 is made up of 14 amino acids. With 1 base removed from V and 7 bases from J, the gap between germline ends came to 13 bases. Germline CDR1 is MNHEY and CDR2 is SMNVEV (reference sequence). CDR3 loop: CASSLWLGSGGYTF. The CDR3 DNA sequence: TGTGCCAGCAGTTTATGGCTGGGTTCGGGTGGCTACACCTTC.

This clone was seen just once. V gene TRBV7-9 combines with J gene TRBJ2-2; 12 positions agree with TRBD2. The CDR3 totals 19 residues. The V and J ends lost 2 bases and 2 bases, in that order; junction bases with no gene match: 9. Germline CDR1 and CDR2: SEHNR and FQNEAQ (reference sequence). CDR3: CASSLRTSGITRNTGELFF. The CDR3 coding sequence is TGTGCCAGCAGCTTAAGGACTAGCGGGATCACTCGAAACACCGGGGAGCTGTTTTTT.

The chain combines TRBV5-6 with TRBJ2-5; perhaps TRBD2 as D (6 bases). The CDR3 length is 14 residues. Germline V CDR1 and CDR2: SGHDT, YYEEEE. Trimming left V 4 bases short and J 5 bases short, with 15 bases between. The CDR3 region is CASSPYPGGETQYF. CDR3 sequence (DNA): TGTGCCAGCAGCCCATACCCTGGGGGGGAGACCCAGTACTTC.

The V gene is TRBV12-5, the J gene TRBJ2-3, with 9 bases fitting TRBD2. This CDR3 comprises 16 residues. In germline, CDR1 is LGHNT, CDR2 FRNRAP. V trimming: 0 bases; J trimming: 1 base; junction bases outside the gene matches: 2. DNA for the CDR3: TGTGCTAGTGGTTTGGTGACTAGCGGACGCACAGATACGCAGTATTTT. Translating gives CASGLVTSGRTDTQYF.

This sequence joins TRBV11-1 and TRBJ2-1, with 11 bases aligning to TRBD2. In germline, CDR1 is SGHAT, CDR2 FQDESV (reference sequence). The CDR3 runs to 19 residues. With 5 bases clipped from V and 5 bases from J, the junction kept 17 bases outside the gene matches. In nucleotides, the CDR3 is TGTGCCAGCAGCAGGGCCGGTACTAGCGGGGGTGGGGTAGACAATGAGCAGTTCTTC. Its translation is CASSRAGTSGGGVDNEQFF. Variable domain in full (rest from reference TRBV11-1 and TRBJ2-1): EAEVAQSPRYKITEKSQAVAFWCDPISGHATLYWYRQILGQGPELLVQFQDESVVDDSQLPKDRFSAERLKGVDSTLKIQPAELGDSAMYLCASSRAGTSGGGVDNEQFFGPGTRLTVL.

DNA for the CDR3: TGTGCCAGCAGGTCCGGGAACACTGAAGCTTTCTTT. Encoded protein: CASRSGNTEAFF. The V and J genes are TRBV6-5 and TRBJ1-1; D is ambiguous. CDR1 and CDR2 (germline): MNHEY, SVGAGI. V lost 6 bases and J lost 1, with 6 bases in between. This CDR3 region has 12 residues.

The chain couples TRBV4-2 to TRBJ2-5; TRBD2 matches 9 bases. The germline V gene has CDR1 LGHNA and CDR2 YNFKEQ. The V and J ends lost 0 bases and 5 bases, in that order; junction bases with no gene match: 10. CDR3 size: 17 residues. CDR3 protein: CASSQEGRAGGSETQYF. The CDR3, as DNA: TGTGCCAGCAGCCAAGAGGGACGGGCGGGAGGGTCGGAGACCCAGTACTTC.

As DNA, the CDR3 is TGTGCCAGCAGCCCGCGGGTAGTAGCGGCCCAAGAGACCCAGTACTTC. Translating gives CASSPRVVAAQETQYF. V gene TRBV4-2 combines with J gene TRBJ2-5; tentatively, D is TRBD2 (6 bases). CDR3 length: 16 amino acids. CDR1 and CDR2 (germline): LGHNA, YNFKEQ. V was clipped by 4 bases and J by 1 base, with 16 bases between them.

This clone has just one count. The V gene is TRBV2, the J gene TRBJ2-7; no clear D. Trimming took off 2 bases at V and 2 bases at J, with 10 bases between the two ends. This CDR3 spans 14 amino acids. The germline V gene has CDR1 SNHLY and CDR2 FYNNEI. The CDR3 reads CASSERNGPYEQYF. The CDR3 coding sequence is TGTGCCAGCAGTGAACGCAATGGGCCCTACGAGCAGTACTTC.